Each of the 27 T cell receptor beta chains below was sequenced from the same sample in a study of Ad26.COV2.S vaccination and SARS-CoV-2 variants. As for treatment: roughly 18 received Ad26.COV2.S at low or high dose, single or two shots; 5 received placebo; per-sample allocation not given. It was on day 63 after the first vaccine or placebo injection that samples were taken. Here immunoSEQ multiplex PCR was the method, and the copy in TCRdb shows in-frame clones only, minus some. The sample gives about 350,000 clones, 70% to 90% of which show up once; around 3% is in the top ten. The sequencing here drew on peripheral blood, taken in a trial of Ad26.COV2.S vaccine versus placebo. These receptors all stem from a person aged 18-65 years who received the Ad26.COV2.S COVID-19 vaccine or a placebo.

The chain employs TRBV6-2 or TRBV6-3 and TRBJ2-3; possibly TRBD2 for D (5 bases). Deletions cut 5 bases from V and 6 bases from J, with 12 bases between. Germline-derived CDR1 and CDR2 are MNHEY and SVGEGT. This CDR3 has 13 amino acids. The CDR3 loop is CASSQSRVDTQYF. The CDR3 bases are TGTGCCAGCAGTCAATCGAGGGTTGATACGCAGTATTTT.

The V call is TRBV5-1, the J call TRBJ2-7; D is undetermined. Trimming stripped 1 base from V and 5 bases from J, with 19 bases between. The germline CDR1 and CDR2 sequences are SGHRS and YFSETQ. This CDR3 contains 16 residues. The CDR3 coding sequence is TGCGCCAGCAGCTTGCTTTCTCAGCCTCTATTAAACGAGCAGTACTTC. Its translation is CASSLLSQPLLNEQYF.

This clone has more than one count but fewer than ten. The rearrangement joins TRBV30 to TRBJ1-1; tentative D call: TRBD1 (6 bases). Trimming cost V 3 bases and J 3 bases, with 17 bases left between them. Germline V gene lookup returns CDR1 GTSNPN and CDR2 SVGIG (reference sequence). The CDR3 sequence is 15 residues long. In nucleotides, the CDR3 is TGTGCCTGGAGCGGGGGGCGTCGTGGGGACACTGAAGCTTTCTTT. It specifies CAWSGGRRGDTEAFF.

The rearrangement joins TRBV7-2 to TRBJ1-5; D is possibly TRBD1 (6 bases). With 3 bases removed from V and 9 bases from J, the gap between germline ends came to 9 bases. CDR3 size: 12 residues. Per the germline V gene, CDR1 is SGHTA and CDR2 is FQGNSA. The CDR3 reads CASSLGGRPQHF. As DNA, the CDR3 is TGTGCCAGCAGCTTGGGGGGGCGGCCCCAGCATTTT.

This chain uses TRBV7-9 with TRBJ2-2, with TRBD2 identical over 9 bases. Germline trimming cut 1 base from V and 4 bases from J; bases unmatched to any gene: 4. The CDR3 extends over 16 amino acids. From germline, CDR1 is SEHNR and CDR2 FQNEAQ (reference sequence). The CDR3 bases are TGTGCCAGCAGCTTAGTTAGCGGGAGAAGCACCGGGGAGCTGTTTTTT. Encoded protein: CASSLVSGRSTGELFF. The variable domain in full, completed from reference TRBV7-9 and TRBJ2-2, reads DTGVSQNPRHKITKRGQNVTFRCDPISEHNRLYWYRQTLGQGPEFLTYFQNEAQLEKSRLLSDRFSAERPKGSFSTLEIQRTEQGDSAMYLCASSLVSGRSTGELFFGEGSRLTVL.

The V and J genes are TRBV9 and TRBJ1-3, with 9 bases aligning to TRBD1. V dropped 3 bases and J dropped 4; count of bases not matched to a gene: 8. This CDR3 spans 16 amino acids. The germline V gene encodes CDR1 SGDLS and CDR2 YYNGEE. CDR3 nucleotide sequence: TGTGCCAGCAGCGGCCTAGGGGACAGGGCCGGAAACACCATATATTTT. Translated, it gives CASSGLGDRAGNTIYF.

As DNA, the CDR3 is TGTGCCAGCAGTCGGGGGCCGTGGGACGAGGGTGGCGAGCAGTACTTC. Encoded protein: CASSRGPWDEGGEQYF. The J gene is TRBJ2-7, the V gene TRBV6-2 or TRBV6-3; D possibly uses TRBD1 or TRBD2 (6 bases each). Trimming stripped 5 bases from V and 6 bases from J, with 23 bases between. There are 16 residues in the CDR3. The germline V gene has CDR1 MNHEY and CDR2 SVGEGT.

This clone has more than one count but fewer than ten. V is TRBV5-1 and J is TRBJ2-5, with 10 positions matching TRBD2. V lost 6 bases, J lost 4 bases, and 9 bases stayed unmatched. CDR1 is SGHRS and CDR2 is YFSETQ in the germline V gene. The CDR3 loop spans 15 amino acids. CDR3 protein: CASKMTSGPRETQYF. Written as DNA, the CDR3 is TGCGCCAGCAAAATGACTAGCGGGCCCCGAGAGACCCAGTACTTC. Combining the CDR3 with reference TRBV5-1 and TRBJ2-5 gives the whole variable domain KAGVTQTPRYLIKTRGQQVTLSCSPISGHRSVSWYQQTPGQGLQFLFEYFSETQRNKGNFPGRFSGRQFSNSRSEMNVSTLELGDSALYLCASKMTSGPRETQYFGPGTRLLVL.

The CDR3 region is CASSSGYTDTQYF. CDR3 sequence (DNA): TGTGCCAGCAGCTCCGGATATACAGATACGCAGTATTTT. The chain combines TRBV7-2 with TRBJ2-3; D remains unclear. Germline assignment: CDR1 SGHTA and CDR2 FQGNSA. This CDR3 spans 13 amino acids. Trimming cost V 4 bases and J 3 bases, with 8 bases left between them.

This chain connects TRBV4-1 to TRBJ2-5; D is unclear. The CDR3 extends over 15 amino acids. Deletions cut 2 bases from V and 4 bases from J, with 14 bases between. Germline assignment: CDR1 MGHRA and CDR2 YSYEKL. The CDR3 sequence: CASSQIGGGRETQYF. The DNA of the CDR3 is TGCGCCAGCAGCCAAATAGGCGGTGGTAGAGAGACCCAGTACTTC.

This clone has only one observation. V and J are TRBV5-5 and TRBJ2-7; the match to TRBD2 covers 11 bases. The germline gives CDR1 SGHKS, CDR2 YYEKEE (reference sequence). The V segment lost 3 bases and the J segment 8 bases; nucleotides outside the gene matches: 10. This CDR3 has 15 residues. The CDR3 bases are TGTGCCAGCAGCTACCTACTAGCGGGAGTGGATCAGCAGTACTTC. Translating it yields CASSYLLAGVDQQYF.

The CDR3 region has the DNA TGTGCCAGCAGCTTGGTGGGACACAGGAACACTGAAGCTTTCTTT. Residues: CASSLVGHRNTEAFF. The chain is built from TRBV5-6 and TRBJ1-1; a possible D gene is TRBD1 (6 bases). CDR1 and CDR2 (germline): SGHDT, YYEEEE. There are 15 residues in the CDR3. V was shortened by 0 bases and J by 1 base, with 10 bases between the two germline ends.

This chain connects TRBV29-1 to TRBJ1-1; D is unresolved. Between the trimmed V and J ends, which lost 7 bases and 6 bases, there was a span of 12 bases. This CDR3 is 11 amino acids long. The germline V gene encodes CDR1 SQVTM and CDR2 ANQGSEA. CDR3 bases: TGCAGCGGACGAGAAAGGGCTGAAGCTTTCTTT. Encoded protein: CSGRERAEAFF.

The genes are TRBV29-1 and TRBJ1-2; D is ambiguous. Per the germline V gene, CDR1 is SQVTM and CDR2 is ANQGSEA. This CDR3 has 11 amino acids. V lost 7 bases to trimming and J lost 5 bases, with 11 bases between them. The CDR3 nucleotides are TGCAGCGGTGCGGGAGGTTATGGCTACACCTTC. Protein: CSGAGGYGYTF. Variable domain in full (rest from reference TRBV29-1 and TRBJ1-2): SAVISQKPSRDICQRGTSLTIQCQVDSQVTMMFWYRQQPGQSLTLIATANQGSEATYESGFVIDKFPISRPNLTFSTLTVSNMSPEDSSIYLCSGAGGYGYTFGSGTRLTVV.

This clone was recorded once. The CDR3 here is CASSVAGEAMNSPLHF. The CDR3 nucleotides are TGTGCCAGCAGCGTAGCAGGAGAAGCCATGAATTCACCCCTCCACTTT. The genes are TRBV9 and TRBJ1-6; D is unresolved. Trimming took off 0 bases at V and 7 bases at J, with 14 bases between the two ends. CDR1 is SGDLS, CDR2 YYNGEE, per germline. This CDR3 has 16 residues.

The chain uses TRBV5-4 and TRBJ2-1, with unresolved D. Germline V gene lookup returns CDR1 SGHNT and CDR2 YYREEE (reference sequence). Trimming took 0 bases from V and 0 from J, leaving 4 bases between them. This CDR3 is built from 14 residues. The CDR3 bases are TGTGCCAGCAGCTTGGGGTCCTCCTACAATGAGCAGTTCTTC. Residues: CASSLGSSYNEQFF.

Only one count was recorded for this clone. The rearrangement links TRBV3-1 (or the pseudogene TRBV3-2) to TRBJ1-5, with D hard to call. The germline V and J ends were trimmed by 4 bases and 4 bases, with 5 bases remaining between them. The CDR3 consists of 12 residues. Germline lookup yields CDR1 LGHDT and CDR2 YNNKEL (reference sequence). Written as DNA, the CDR3 is TGTGCCAGCAGCCTAAAAAATCAGCCCCAGCATTTT. Translating it yields CASSLKNQPQHF.

The rearrangement uses TRBV5-1 and TRBJ2-2; 8 bases align to TRBD1. The V gene's germline CDR1 is SGHRS and CDR2 YFSETQ. CDR3 length equals 16 residues. V lost 5 bases and J lost 7; bases outside the gene matches: 13. Here the CDR3 reads CASSFSGTGLGGELFF. The DNA for the CDR3 is TGCGCCAGCAGTTTTTCCGGGACAGGACTGGGCGGGGAGCTGTTTTTT.

V is TRBV5-6 and J is TRBJ2-1; 9 bases match TRBD2. J lost 4 bases, V lost 6 bases, and 8 bases had no gene match. CDR1 SGHDT and CDR2 YYEEEE come from the germline V gene. CDR3 length: 15 residues. CDR3 in DNA: TGTGCCAGCAAAAGCGGGACTAGCATTTACAATGAGCAGTTCTTC. As protein: CASKSGTSIYNEQFF.

The chain has TRBV7-9 and TRBJ1-4; D remains ambiguous. Germline CDR1 reads SEHNR; CDR2 reads FQNEAQ (reference sequence). This CDR3 has 15 amino acids. Between the trimmed V and J ends, which lost 1 base and 0 bases, there was a span of 6 bases. CDR3 residues: CASSLVGPTNEKLFF. The DNA of the CDR3 is TGTGCCAGCAGCTTAGTCGGGCCAACTAATGAAAAACTGTTTTTT.

The rearrangement links TRBV13 to TRBJ2-7; possibly TRBD2 for D (5 bases). Looked up from germline, CDR1 is PRHDT and CDR2 is FYEKMQ (reference sequence). The CDR3 runs to 15 residues. Deletions cut 2 bases from V and 0 bases from J, with 11 bases between. The CDR3 region has the DNA TGTGCCAGCAGCTTAAGGGCTAGCCCCTCCTACGAGCAGTACTTC. Its protein is CASSLRASPSYEQYF.

The V and J genes are TRBV18 and TRBJ2-5, with TRBD2 matching 8 bases. The V segment lost 2 bases and the J segment 3 bases; nucleotides outside the gene matches: 2. This CDR3 spans 14 amino acids. Germline CDR1 KGHSH, CDR2 LQKENI. The CDR3 sequence is CASSPRAGEETQYF. CDR3 DNA: TGTGCCAGCTCACCAAGAGCGGGAGAAGAGACCCAGTACTTC.

This clone has a handful of counts. The rearrangement links TRBV5-4 to TRBJ2-7; TRBD1 aligns across 7 bases. With V trimmed by 0 bases and J by 2 bases, 5 bases remained unmatched. There are 15 residues in the CDR3. Germline V gene data show CDR1 as SGHNT and CDR2 as YYREEE (reference sequence). The CDR3 DNA reads as TGTGCCAGCAGCTTGGGGGCAGGGGGTGCCTACGAGCAGTACTTC. Translated: CASSLGAGGAYEQYF.

The V call is TRBV4-3, the J call TRBJ2-7; the match to TRBD2 covers 9 bases. After removal of 6 bases from V and 3 bases from J, the junction contained 9 bases not matched to a gene. CDR1 LGHNA and CDR2 YSLEER come from the germline V gene. CDR3 length: 15 amino acids. CDR3 residues: CASSLAGSGVYEQYF. CDR3 nucleotides: TGCGCCAGCAGTCTAGCGGGGTCAGGGGTCTACGAGCAGTACTTC.

The chain couples TRBV5-1 to TRBJ2-5; possible D gene TRBD1, 5 bases. The CDR3 length is 18 residues. Germline loops: CDR1 SGHRS, CDR2 YFSETQ. V was clipped by 0 bases and J by 0 bases, with 18 bases between them. For the CDR3, the DNA is TGCGCCAGCAGCTTGGCAGGTGCAGGGATCGGGTACCAAGAGACCCAGTACTTC. Translation gives CASSLAGAGIGYQETQYF.

The rearrangement links TRBV30 to TRBJ2-3, with 7 bases that match TRBD1. The CDR3 has 14 amino acids. The ends lost 3 bases at V and 3 bases at J; junction bases unmatched: 6. Germline V gives CDR1 GTSNPN, CDR2 SVGIG (reference sequence). DNA of the CDR3: TGTGCCTGGAGGCAGGGACAGTGGACAGATACGCAGTATTTT. It is translated as CAWRQGQWTDTQYF.

The rearrangement joins TRBV2 to TRBJ2-1, with D maybe TRBD1 (6 bases). Per germline, CDR1 SNHLY and CDR2 FYNNEI. The CDR3 has 15 amino acids. V lost 7 bases to trimming and J lost 0 bases, with 13 bases between them. CDR3 DNA sequence: TGTGCCAGCACCCCACAGGGCAGCTCCTACAATGAGCAGTTCTTC. It yields the protein CASTPQGSSYNEQFF.